A selection of T cell receptor beta chains follows, all from one sample in a study of cytomegalovirus exposure and HLA in healthy donors. The data were produced by immunoSEQ multiplex PCR, yet TCRdb's version contains in-frame clones alone and is incomplete. Here the sample spans 150,000 or so clones, around three quarters being singletons. Sequencing used PBMCs. Every receptor here comes from a woman aged 60-75 years in good health and CMV-seropositive. The CDR3 runs from the conserved cysteine through the conserved F or W. Fields, in order: clone size, J gene, CDR3 length, D gene, V gene, CDR3 DNA, CDR3 protein. D genes are given only for firm matches. Only part of the rows carry a size: once, few, many, or a class if the clone is expanded.

. | TRBJ2-3 | 15 | . | TRBV18 | TGTGCCAGCTCTAACGGACATTCTAGCACAGATACGCAGTATTTT | CASSNGHSSTDTQYF
few | TRBJ2-2 | 16 | TRBD1 | TRBV6-6 | TGTGCCAGCAGTTTACCAGGGGGCGCCGACACCGGGGAGCTGTTTTTT | CASSLPGGADTGELFF
. | TRBJ1-5 | 13 | . | TRBV30 | TGTGCCTGGAGCCCCCAGGCAAATCAGCCCCAGCATTTT | CAWSPQANQPQHF
. | TRBJ1-3 | 17 | TRBD1 | TRBV28 | TGTGCCAGCAGCCGTCGACAGGGATCGAACTCTGGAAACACCATATATTTT | CASSRRQGSNSGNTIYF
. | TRBJ1-2 | 17 | . | TRBV7-6 | TGTGCCAGCAGCTTAGTTCCTCTAATCAGGGGCGGTTATGGCTACACCTTC | CASSLVPLIRGGYGYTF
. | TRBJ2-7 | 13 | . | TRBV2 | TGTGCCAGCAGGTTGGAGATAACCTACGAGCAGTACTTC | CASRLEITYEQYF
. | TRBJ1-1 | 14 | TRBD1 | TRBV6-5 | TGTGCCACCCTAGCGACAGGGATGAACACTGAAGCTTTCTTT | CATLATGMNTEAFF
. | TRBJ1-5 | 15 | TRBD1 | TRBV6-1 | TGTGCCAGCAGTGAAGACAGGGGTAGCAATCAGCCCCAGCATTTT | CASSEDRGSNQPQHF
. | TRBJ2-7 | 16 | TRBD2 | TRBV4-2 | TGTGCCAGCAGCCGAGAATCGACTAGCGGGCCCTACGAGCAGTACTTC | CASSRESTSGPYEQYF
. | TRBJ2-1 | 12 | . | TRBV10-1 | TGCGCCAGCAGTGTTAGCGGCAATGAGCAGTTCTTC | CASSVSGNEQFF
. | TRBJ1-2 | 13 | . | TRBV28 | TGTGCCAGCAGTTTGTCAGGGAACTATGGCTACACCTTC | CASSLSGNYGYTF
. | TRBJ2-1 | 15 | TRBD2 | TRBV25-1 | TGTGCCAGCAGTAAGGGTCTAGCGGGAGTAGATGAGCAGTTCTTC | CASSKGLAGVDEQFF
. | TRBJ2-1 | 12 | . | TRBV5-4 | TGTGCCAGCAGCTCGACCCGGAGGGAGCAGTTCTTC | CASSSTRREQFF
few | TRBJ1-5 | 13 | . | TRBV10-3 | TGTGCCATCAGTGAGTCAAGCCATCAGCCCCAGCATTTT | CAISESSHQPQHF
. | TRBJ2-5 | 15 | . | TRBV5-1 | TGCGCCAGCAGCTTACAGGCAGGGCCTCGGGAGACCCAGTACTTC | CASSLQAGPRETQYF
. | TRBJ1-1 | 14 | . | TRBV5-6 | TGTGCCAGCAGCTGGGGAGGGGTTGTCTCTGAAGCTTTCTTT | CASSWGGVVSEAFF
. | TRBJ1-4 | 13 | TRBD1 | TRBV2 | TGTGCCAGCAGAAGGGACAGGGATGAAAAACTGTTTTTT | CASRRDRDEKLFF
few | TRBJ1-4 | 14 | TRBD1 | TRBV19 | TGTGCCAGTAAGGGGGGACAGGGGAATGAAAAACTGTTTTTT | CASKGGQGNEKLFF
. | TRBJ1-3 | 14 | TRBD1 | TRBV5-1 | TGCGCCAGCAGTTCACAGGGGGACGGAAACACCATATATTTT | CASSSQGDGNTIYF
. | TRBJ2-3 | 17 | TRBD2 | TRBV9 | TGTGCCAGCAGCGTCTCAGGCCCGGGACTAGCGGGGGATACGCAGTATTTT | CASSVSGPGLAGDTQYF
. | TRBJ1-1 | 14 | . | TRBV5-1 | TGCGCCAGCAGCTCAGGTCAGGGCAACACTGAAGCTTTCTTT | CASSSGQGNTEAFF
. | TRBJ1-1 | 15 | TRBD1 | TRBV25-1 | TGTGCCAGCAGTGATACCGGGACAGCGAACACTGAAGCTTTCTTT | CASSDTGTANTEAFF
few | TRBJ1-1 | 13 | TRBD1 | TRBV6-6 | TGTGCCAGCAGGGCTACAGGGGCCTCTGAAGCTTTCTTT | CASRATGASEAFF
. | TRBJ1-1 | 13 | TRBD1 | TRBV29-1 | TGCAGCGTTGATGAGACAGGGTTCACTGAAGCTTTCTTT | CSVDETGFTEAFF
. | TRBJ2-2 | 15 | TRBD1 | TRBV10-3 | TGTGCCATCAGTGAGTCGTCAGGGGGCCCCGGGGAGCTGTTTTTT | CAISESSGGPGELFF
. | TRBJ2-3 | 15 | . | TRBV7-9 | TGTGCCAGCAGCTTAAAAGTCGAGGGTTCAGATACGCAGTATTTT | CASSLKVEGSDTQYF
. | TRBJ1-2 | 12 | . | TRBV6-1 | TGTGCCAGCAGTGAATATAACTATGGCTACACCTTC | CASSEYNYGYTF
. | TRBJ2-3 | 16 | TRBD2 | TRBV6-5 | TGTGCCAGCAGTTCCCGGGCTAGCGGGAGATCAGATACGCAGTATTTT | CASSSRASGRSDTQYF
. | TRBJ1-1 | 15 | . | TRBV7-8 | TGTGCCAGCAGCTCGACAGCGTTGGAGACAAGCCTCGCCTTCTTT | CASSSTALETSLAFF
. | TRBJ1-1 | 10 | . | TRBV29-1 | TGCAGCGTTTACCGAGGGAGGGCTTTCTTT | CSVYRGRAFF
. | TRBJ2-7 | 14 | TRBD2 | TRBV6-5 | TGTGCCAGCAGTCCCCTAGCGGGAGCAAGGGAGCAGTACTTC | CASSPLAGAREQYF
. | TRBJ1-5 | 12 | . | TRBV28 | TGTGCCAGCAGTTTCCTCCATCAGCCCCAGCATTTT | CASSFLHQPQHF
once | TRBJ1-1 | 15 | . | TRBV7-9 | TGTGCCAGCAGCAGGGACTTAGGGGTGATCACTGAAGCTTTCTTT | CASSRDLGVITEAFF
. | TRBJ2-1 | 15 | TRBD2 | TRBV15 | TGTGCCACCAGCAGAGGACTAGCGGTCTACAATGAGCAGTTCTTC | CATSRGLAVYNEQFF